Sequencing of this T cell receptor (beta chain) was carried out in a study of cytotoxic CD8 clonotypes in ibrutinib-treated CLL. For the study at large: Mean productive templates were around 260,000; mean productive rearrangements were around 93,000.

Generated by immunoSEQ multiplex PCR, the TCRdb table keeps only in-frame clones and is missing some. The table records tens of thousands of clones, 50% to 70% of them present only once. Looked up from germline, CDR1 is MNHEY and CDR2 is SMNVEV (reference sequence). V shed 6 bases and J shed 3 bases, with 15 bases lying between them. The CDR3 sequence is 14 residues long. From cryopreserved PBMCs came approximately 1.9 micrograms of genomic DNA used for TCR beta libraries. In its sample, this clone was seen many times. Its antigen remains unidentified. Study-wide results and limits: At progression, clonality fell back toward baseline after rising at ibrutinib response.

The origin of this receptor is a human donor with chronic lymphocytic leukemia. Sequencing used PBMCs, obtained at disease progression, from a patient treated with ibrutinib. The chain has TRBV27 and TRBJ2-7; D is unresolved. Here the CDR3 DNA reads TGTGCCAGCAGCTTCCGTCCTCATGGCTACGAGCAGTACTTC. It codes for CASSFRPHGYEQYF.